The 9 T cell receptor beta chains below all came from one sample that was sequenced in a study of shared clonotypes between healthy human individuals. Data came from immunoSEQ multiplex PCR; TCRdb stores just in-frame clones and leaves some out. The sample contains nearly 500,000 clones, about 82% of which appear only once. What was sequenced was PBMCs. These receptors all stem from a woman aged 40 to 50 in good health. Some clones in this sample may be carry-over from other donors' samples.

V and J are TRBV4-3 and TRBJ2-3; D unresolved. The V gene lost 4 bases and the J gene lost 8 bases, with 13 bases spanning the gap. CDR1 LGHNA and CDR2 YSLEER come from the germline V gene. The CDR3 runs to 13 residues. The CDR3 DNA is TGCGCCAGCAGCCCCGAAATGGAGACTACGCAGTATTTT. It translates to CASSPEMETTQYF.

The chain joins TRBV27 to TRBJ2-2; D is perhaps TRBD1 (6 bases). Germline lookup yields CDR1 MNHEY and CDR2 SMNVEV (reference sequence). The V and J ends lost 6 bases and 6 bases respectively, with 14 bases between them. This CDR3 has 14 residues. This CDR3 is CASRPGTISGELFF. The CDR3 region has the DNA TGTGCCAGCAGGCCAGGGACAATATCCGGGGAGCTGTTTTTT.

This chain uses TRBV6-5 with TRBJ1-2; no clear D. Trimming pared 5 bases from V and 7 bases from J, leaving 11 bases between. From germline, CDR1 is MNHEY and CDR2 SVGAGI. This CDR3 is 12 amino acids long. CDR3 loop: CASSQSAGGYTF. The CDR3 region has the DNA TGTGCCAGCAGTCAATCAGCGGGTGGCTACACCTTC.

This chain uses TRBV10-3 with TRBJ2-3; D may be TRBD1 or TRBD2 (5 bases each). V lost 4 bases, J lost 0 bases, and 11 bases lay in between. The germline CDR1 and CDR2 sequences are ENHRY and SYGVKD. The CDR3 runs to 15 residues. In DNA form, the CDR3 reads TGTGCCATCAGTGCGCGAGAGGGGAGCACAGATACGCAGTATTTT. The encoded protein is CAISAREGSTDTQYF.

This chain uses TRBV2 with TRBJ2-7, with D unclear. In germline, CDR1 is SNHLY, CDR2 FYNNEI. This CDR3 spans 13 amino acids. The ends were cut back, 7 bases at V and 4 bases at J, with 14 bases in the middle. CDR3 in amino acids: CASTPSWSYEQYF. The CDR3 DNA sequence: TGTGCCAGCACTCCCTCTTGGTCTTACGAGCAGTACTTC.

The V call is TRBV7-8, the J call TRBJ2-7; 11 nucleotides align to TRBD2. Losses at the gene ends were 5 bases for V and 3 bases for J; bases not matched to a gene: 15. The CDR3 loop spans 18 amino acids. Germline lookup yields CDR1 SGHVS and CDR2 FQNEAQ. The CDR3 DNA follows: TGTGCCAGCAGCCCCCGGACTAGCGGGCCTACCCTAATCTACGAGCAGTACTTC. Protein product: CASSPRTSGPTLIYEQYF.

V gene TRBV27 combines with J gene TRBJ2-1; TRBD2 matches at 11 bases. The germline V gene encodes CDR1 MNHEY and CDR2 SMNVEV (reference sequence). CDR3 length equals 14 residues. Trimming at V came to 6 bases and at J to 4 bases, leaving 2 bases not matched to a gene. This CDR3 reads CASRPSGGYNEQFF. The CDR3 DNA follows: TGTGCCAGCAGGCCTAGCGGGGGGTACAATGAGCAGTTCTTC.

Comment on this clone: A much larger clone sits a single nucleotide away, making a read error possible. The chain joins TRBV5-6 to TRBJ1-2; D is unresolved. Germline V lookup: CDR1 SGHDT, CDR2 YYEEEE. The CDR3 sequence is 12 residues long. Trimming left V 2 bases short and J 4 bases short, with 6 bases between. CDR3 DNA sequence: TGTGCCAGCAGCTTAAGCGGCTATGGCTACACCTTC. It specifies CASSLSGYGYTF.

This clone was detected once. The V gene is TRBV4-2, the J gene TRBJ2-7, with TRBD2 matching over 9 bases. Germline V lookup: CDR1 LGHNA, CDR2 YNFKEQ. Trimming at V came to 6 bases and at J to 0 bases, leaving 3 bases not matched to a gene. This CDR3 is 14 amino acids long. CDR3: CASRKREDSYEQYF. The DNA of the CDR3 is TGTGCCAGCAGAAAGCGGGAGGACTCCTACGAGCAGTACTTC.